The 20 T cell receptor beta chains presented below share a single source sample, sequenced in a study of response to subunit inactivated influenza vaccine. MiXCR, applied by TCRdb to the RT-PCR reads, yields one record per CDR3 protein. The sample carries approximately 530,000 distinct CDR3 sequences, approximately 12% recorded once. The sample in question was PBMCs from blood, obtained about 6 weeks after vaccination. These receptors were obtained from a man between 50 and 59 years old who received an inactivated influenza vaccine.

The sample holds a few counts of this clonotype. The gene calls are TRBV7-8 and TRBJ1-1; the match to TRBD1 covers 9 bases. V shed 5 bases, J shed 5 bases, and the junction held 9 bases outside the gene matches. Germline-derived CDR1 and CDR2 are SGHVS and FQNEAQ. CDR3 length equals 15 residues. CDR3 residues: CASSNHRDRDTEAFF. The CDR3 DNA is TGTGCCAGCAGCAACCACCGGGACAGGGATACTGAAGCTTTCTTT.

J is TRBJ1-5 and V is TRBV4-1, with D possibly TRBD1 on 6 matching bases. This CDR3 has 16 residues. V was clipped by 0 bases and J by 3 bases, with 12 bases between them. The germline V gene has CDR1 MGHRA and CDR2 YSYEKL. CDR3 amino acids: CASSQDTGSPNQPQHF. CDR3 coding DNA: TGCGCCAGCAGCCAAGACACAGGGTCCCCCAATCAGCCCCAGCATTTT.

The chain links TRBV20-1 to TRBJ1-1; 7 bases are shared with TRBD1. V lost 4 bases, J lost 4 bases, and 6 bases stayed unmatched. There are 13 residues in the CDR3. Germline-derived CDR1 and CDR2 are DFQATT and SNEGSKA (reference sequence). The CDR3 nucleotides read TGCAGTGCTAATAGGGGGCTGGCCACTGAAGCTTTCTTT. Its protein product is CSANRGLATEAFF.

J is TRBJ2-4 and V is TRBV6-2 or TRBV6-3; D is perhaps TRBD2 (6 bases). This CDR3 has 14 residues. V was shortened by 2 bases and J by 9 bases, with 14 bases between the two germline ends. Germline V CDR1 and CDR2: MNHEY, SVGEGT. This CDR3 is CASSYGGRGGIQYF. CDR3 nucleotides: TGTGCCAGCAGTTACGGCGGGCGGGGCGGCATTCAGTACTTC.

This clonotype occurred a few times. The chain has TRBV7-3 and TRBJ1-1; D gene uncertain. V lost 1 base and J 3 bases, leaving 9 bases between the germline ends. There are 14 residues in the CDR3. Germline V gene lookup returns CDR1 SGHTA and CDR2 FQGTGA. The chain's CDR3 is CASSLRPGHTEAFF. The CDR3 DNA follows: TGTGCCAGCAGCTTAAGGCCTGGGCACACTGAAGCTTTCTTT.

This clonotype was counted many times. This chain links TRBV25-1 with TRBJ2-7; the D gene is possibly TRBD1 (7 bases). CDR3 length: 13 residues. The germline V gene has CDR1 MGHDK and CDR2 SYGVNS. Trimming shortened V by 6 bases and J by 3 bases, and 12 bases separated the two germline ends. The CDR3: CASRRQGGYEQYF. CDR3 coding DNA: TGTGCCAGCAGGAGACAGGGAGGCTACGAGCAGTACTTC.

The table lists this clonotype with many counts. V gene TRBV11-2 combines with J gene TRBJ1-6; TRBD1 might be the D (5 bases). From germline, CDR1 is SGHAT and CDR2 FQNNGV. The V gene lost 5 bases and the J gene lost 7 bases, with 15 bases spanning the gap. The CDR3 runs 15 residues. The CDR3 DNA reads TGTGCCAGCAGCCTACAGGCTAATAGGAATTCACCCCTCCACTTT. Amino acid sequence: CASSLQANRNSPLHF.

The rearrangement links TRBV2 to TRBJ2-5, with TRBD1 matching 9 bases. The CDR3 loop spans 15 amino acids. From germline, CDR1 is SNHLY and CDR2 FYNNEI. V shed 6 bases and J 2 bases; nucleotides not matched to a gene: 7. CDR3 nucleotides: TGTGCCAGCAGGCGGGGACAGGGTATGCAAGAGACCCAGTACTTC. Translation: CASRRGQGMQETQYF.

The table lists this clonotype with a count of one. The rearrangement joins TRBV7-9 to TRBJ2-3, with 13 nucleotides matching TRBD2. Germline-derived CDR1 and CDR2 are SEHNR and FQNEAQ (reference sequence). CDR3 length: 16 residues. V shed 3 bases, J shed 3 bases, and the junction held 3 bases outside the gene matches. CDR3 DNA: TGTGCCAGCAGCTTGCGGACTAGCGGGAGAACAGATACGCAGTATTTT. This gives the protein CASSLRTSGRTDTQYF.

This clonotype was observed at least ten times. A junction end diverges from the germline sequence, so it may reflect a read error. The chain combines TRBV7-2 with TRBJ2-5, with D possibly being TRBD2 (6 bases). The CDR3 is 14 residues long. Germline V gives CDR1 SGHTA, CDR2 FQGNSA. The CDR3 is CASSLGGGQETQYF. The CDR3 DNA is TGCGCCAGCAGCCTCGGGGGTGGACAAGAGACCCAGTACTTC.

This chain uses TRBV3-1 with TRBJ1-3, with D maybe TRBD1 (6 bases). From germline, CDR1 is LGHDT and CDR2 YNNKEL (reference sequence). This CDR3 is built from 17 residues. V shed 8 bases and J shed 0 bases, with 20 bases lying between them. CDR3 sequence: CASGGGPQGISGNTIYF. CDR3 DNA: TGTGCCAGCGGCGGAGGGCCTCAGGGGATCTCTGGAAACACCATATATTTT.

This clonotype has more than one count but fewer than ten. V is TRBV5-1 and J is TRBJ2-2, with TRBD2 matching over 13 bases. CDR1 is SGHRS and CDR2 is YFSETQ in the germline V gene. The CDR3 spans 20 residues. V gave up 4 bases and J gave up 1 base; unmatched junction bases: 13. The CDR3 DNA reads TGCGCCAGCAGCAAAGGACTAGCGGGAGTGGAGGGCAAGAACACCGGGGAGCTGTTTTTT. Encoded protein: CASSKGLAGVEGKNTGELFF.

V is TRBV18 and J is TRBJ2-3; no firm D call. The CDR3 runs to 14 residues. V was shortened by 2 bases and J by 3 bases, with 9 bases between the two germline ends. CDR1 KGHSH and CDR2 LQKENI come from the germline V gene. The DNA of the CDR3 is TGTGCCAGCTCACCAGCACAGCCTACAGATACGCAGTATTTT. Translating it yields CASSPAQPTDTQYF.

The rearrangement links TRBV7-6 to TRBJ2-7, with a weak D call TRBD2 (5 bases). Per germline, CDR1 SGHVS and CDR2 FNYEAQ. This CDR3 is built from 15 residues. Trimming took off 3 bases at V and 1 base at J, with 13 bases between the two ends. CDR3: CASSFGSGGSYEQYF. The CDR3 DNA is TGTGCCAGCAGCTTCGGTAGTGGCGGGTCCTACGAGCAGTACTTC.

This clonotype occurred a few times. The chain combines TRBV12-3 or TRBV12-4 with TRBJ2-3; 10 bases agree with TRBD1. The CDR3 sequence is 15 residues long. J lost 7 bases, V lost 0 bases, and 4 bases had no gene match. The CDR3 nucleotides read TGTGCCAGCAGTTTAGCTCGGACAGGGGGAAATACGCAGTATTTT. Residues: CASSLARTGGNTQYF.

This clonotype was seen a handful of times. The chain joins TRBV6-1 to TRBJ2-7, with 9 bases lining up with TRBD1. CDR1 MNHNS and CDR2 SASEGT come from the germline V gene. The CDR3 contains 15 residues. The CDR3 region is CATGTGTFLSYEQYF. The DNA for the CDR3 is TGTGCGACCGGGACAGGGACGTTTTTATCCTACGAGCAGTACTTC.

This clonotype was counted between two and nine times. The chain links TRBV30 to TRBJ2-2; possibly TRBD1 for D (6 bases). Germline lookup yields CDR1 GTSNPN and CDR2 SVGIG (reference sequence). The CDR3 length is 18 residues. V was shortened by 3 bases and J by 3 bases, with 23 bases between the two germline ends. CDR3 bases: TGTGCCTGGAGGTTGGGGGCTGGAATGATGCTAGACACCGGGGAGCTGTTTTTT. This translates into CAWRLGAGMMLDTGELFF.

The DNA of the CDR3 is TGTGCCAGCAGCCCCCGTTGGGGGGCGGAAGAGACCCAGTACTTC. Its protein is CASSPRWGAEETQYF. The chain couples TRBV7-9 to TRBJ2-5; D tentatively reads TRBD1 or TRBD2 (6 bases each). V gave up 5 bases and J gave up 3 bases, with 16 bases separating them. Germline V gives CDR1 SEHNR, CDR2 FQNEAQ (reference sequence). CDR3 size: 15 residues.

This clonotype was seen many times. V gene TRBV20-1 combines with J gene TRBJ2-3, with D unclear. This CDR3 is built from 15 residues. Germline V CDR1 and CDR2: DFQATT, SNEGSKA (reference sequence). Trimming pared 5 bases from V and 2 bases from J, leaving 17 bases between. The CDR3 nucleotides read TGCAGTGCTTCGCATGATGGGTGGTACACAGATACGCAGTATTTT. Translating gives CSASHDGWYTDTQYF.

This clonotype has a handful of counts. The chain is built from TRBV27 and TRBJ2-7; D ambiguous. The CDR3 extends over 15 amino acids. V lost 0 bases to trimming and J lost 0 bases, with 9 bases between them. The germline gives CDR1 MNHEY, CDR2 SMNVEV (reference sequence). The CDR3 coding sequence is TGTGCCAGCAGTTTATCGATACAGCTCTCCTACGAGCAGTACTTC. Translation gives CASSLSIQLSYEQYF.